Following are 18 T cell receptor beta chains from one sample sequenced in a study of blood T cell repertoires in COVID-19. Sequencing used immunoSEQ multiplex PCR; TCRdb keeps in-frame clones, though not all of them. The table shows about 100,000 clones, with roughly 90% occurring only once. Specimen: peripheral blood. The source is a man in his fifties or sixties with active COVID-19.

The chain is built from TRBV7-3 and TRBJ2-3, with TRBD2 identical over 15 bases. Germline V gene data show CDR1 as SGHTA and CDR2 as FQGTGA. Losses at the gene ends were 4 bases for V and 3 bases for J; bases not matched to a gene: 2. The CDR3 contains 16 residues. The chain's CDR3 is CASSSGLAGGTDTQYF. CDR3 coding DNA: TGTGCCAGCAGCTCGGGACTAGCGGGGGGAACAGATACGCAGTATTTT.

The V call is TRBV5-1, the J call TRBJ1-3; tentatively, D is TRBD1 (6 bases). The CDR3 has 14 amino acids. V lost 4 bases to trimming and J lost 0 bases, with 8 bases between them. The germline V gene encodes CDR1 SGHRS and CDR2 YFSETQ. CDR3 loop: CASSQGFSGNTIYF. For the CDR3, the DNA is TGCGCCAGCAGCCAGGGGTTCTCTGGAAACACCATATATTTT.

As regards this clone: Other DNA sequences within the sample encode an identical CDR3. The chain has TRBV9 and TRBJ1-3, with no clear D. Trimming pared 0 bases from V and 2 bases from J, leaving 6 bases between. The germline CDR1 and CDR2 sequences are SGDLS and YYNGEE. The CDR3 is 14 residues long. The chain's CDR3 is CASSVGGAGNTIYF. DNA for the CDR3: TGTGCCAGCAGCGTAGGTGGAGCTGGAAACACCATATATTTT.

A single count supports this clone. The chain recombines TRBV27 with TRBJ1-5; D might be TRBD1 (5 bases). V lost 4 bases and J 3 bases, leaving 13 bases between the germline ends. The CDR3 loop spans 15 amino acids. The germline V gene encodes CDR1 MNHEY and CDR2 SMNVEV (reference sequence). CDR3 nucleotide sequence: TGTGCCAGCAGTTCGCGGGACGGGCCCAATCAGCCCCAGCATTTT. Protein: CASSSRDGPNQPQHF.

This sequence joins TRBV24-1 and TRBJ1-2; perhaps TRBD1 as D (5 bases). Trimming took 5 bases from V and 4 from J, leaving 10 bases between them. The germline V gene encodes CDR1 KGHDR and CDR2 SFDVKD. The CDR3 runs to 13 residues. CDR3 coding DNA: TGTGCCACCAGTGCGCTTCAGGGCTATGGCTACACCTTC. Translation gives CATSALQGYGYTF.

The V call is TRBV5-1, the J call TRBJ2-1, with 7 bases matching TRBD2. The CDR3 covers 15 residues. Trimming at V came to 1 base and at J to 3 bases, leaving 4 bases not matched to a gene. Germline loops: CDR1 SGHRS, CDR2 YFSETQ. The CDR3: CASSLWGGDYNEQFF. The CDR3 DNA reads TGCGCCAGCAGCTTGTGGGGAGGGGACTACAATGAGCAGTTCTTC. The full variable domain, with the rest looked up from reference TRBV5-1 and TRBJ2-1, is KAGVTQTPRYLIKTRGQQVTLSCSPISGHRSVSWYQQTPGQGLQFLFEYFSETQRNKGNFPGRFSGRQFSNSRSEMNVSTLELGDSALYLCASSLWGGDYNEQFFGPGTRLTVL.

This clone showed up just a few times. V usage is TRBV7-2 and J usage is TRBJ2-1; TRBD1 is a possible D gene (8 bases). Deletions cut 4 bases from V and 5 bases from J, with 15 bases between. The CDR3 runs to 15 residues. The germline CDR1 and CDR2 sequences are SGHTA and FQGNSA. CDR3 sequence reads: CASSWTGLADNEQFF. CDR3 DNA sequence: TGTGCCAGCAGCTGGACAGGGCTAGCGGACAATGAGCAGTTCTTC.

This chain joins TRBV14 and TRBJ1-2; D may be TRBD1 (5 bases). Germline CDR1 reads SGHDN; CDR2 reads FVKESK. V lost 6 bases and J 4 bases, leaving 21 bases between the germline ends. This CDR3 spans 16 amino acids. The CDR3 is CASSPKGSEAAYGYTF. The CDR3 nucleotides read TGTGCCAGCAGTCCTAAGGGGTCAGAGGCCGCCTATGGCTACACCTTC. Using reference TRBV14 and TRBJ1-2 for the parts outside the CDR3, the full variable domain is EAGVTQFPSHSVIEKGQTVTLRCDPISGHDNLYWYRRVMGKEIKFLLHFVKESKQDESGMPNNRFLAERTGGTYSTLKVQPAELEDSGVYFCASSPKGSEAAYGYTFGSGTRLTVV.

This sequence joins TRBV6-5 and TRBJ2-1, with TRBD2 matching 9 bases. This CDR3 comprises 14 residues. After removal of 7 bases from V and 1 base from J, the junction contained 2 bases not matched to a gene. Germline V gene sequence: CDR1 MNHEY, CDR2 SVGAGI. DNA of the CDR3: TGTGCCAGCATCCTAGCGGGATCCTACAATGAGCAGTTCTTC. The encoded protein is CASILAGSYNEQFF.

CDR3 region: CASSQQGGQPQHF. CDR3 DNA sequence: TGCGCCAGCAGCCAGCAGGGTGGCCAGCCCCAGCATTTT. The gene calls are TRBV4-1 and TRBJ1-5, with D perhaps TRBD1 (5 bases). Trimming took 3 bases from V and 7 from J, leaving 10 bases between them. CDR1 and CDR2 from the germline V gene are MGHRA and YSYEKL. The CDR3 is 13 residues long.

The rearrangement links TRBV7-6 to TRBJ2-5; a possible D gene is TRBD2 (6 bases). The V end lost 5 bases, the J end lost 3 bases, and 13 bases lay between the germline ends. This CDR3 is built from 14 residues. Looked up from germline, CDR1 is SGHVS and CDR2 is FNYEAQ. This CDR3 is CASSGGPDKETQYF. The CDR3 DNA is TGTGCCAGCAGCGGAGGGCCGGATAAAGAGACCCAGTACTTC.

The V gene is TRBV7-9, the J gene TRBJ1-1; D is unresolved. Germline loops: CDR1 SEHNR, CDR2 FQNEAQ (reference sequence). The CDR3 runs 14 residues. The V end lost 5 bases, the J end lost 0 bases, and 10 bases lay between the germline ends. The CDR3 DNA is TGTGCCAGCAGCCGTCCACCGGTGAACACTGAAGCTTTCTTT. The encoded protein is CASSRPPVNTEAFF.

V and J are TRBV3-1 (or the pseudogene TRBV3-2) and TRBJ2-1, with 7 nucleotides matching TRBD1. Per the germline V gene, CDR1 is LGHDT and CDR2 is YNNKEL (reference sequence). The CDR3 has 16 residues. With V trimmed by 2 bases and J by 0 bases, 4 bases remained unmatched. CDR3 nucleotide sequence: TGTGCCAGCAGCCAATCGGGACAGTCCTCCTACAATGAGCAGTTCTTC. Its translation is CASSQSGQSSYNEQFF.

The rearrangement joins TRBV9 to TRBJ2-3; TRBD1 agrees at 7 bases. Germline V gene data show CDR1 as SGDLS and CDR2 as YYNGEE. The CDR3 consists of 15 residues. J gave up 4 bases and V 3 bases, and 8 bases lay outside the gene matches. The CDR3 region has the DNA TGTGCCAGCAGCGGACGACAGGGTTGGGCAGATACGCAGTATTTT. It encodes CASSGRQGWADTQYF.

The V gene is TRBV5-4, the J gene TRBJ2-3, with 16 bases matching TRBD2. V trimming: 1 base; J trimming: 4 bases; junction bases outside the gene matches: 9. Germline V gives CDR1 SGHNT, CDR2 YYREEE (reference sequence). CDR3 length: 19 residues. The CDR3 is CASSLSGTSGRAGADTQYF. The CDR3 DNA sequence: TGTGCCAGCAGCTTGTCCGGGACTAGCGGGAGGGCCGGGGCAGATACGCAGTATTTT.

The CDR3 sequence is CASSLAGRASVSTDTQYF. The CDR3 coding sequence is TGTGCCAGCAGCTTAGCGGGGAGGGCTAGCGTAAGCACAGATACGCAGTATTTT. The chain joins TRBV7-9 to TRBJ2-3; 7 bases are a match to TRBD2. The CDR3 has 18 residues. The junction had 9 bases not matched to a gene; V was cut back by 0 bases and J by 0 bases. Germline CDR1 SEHNR, CDR2 FQNEAQ (reference sequence).

The rearrangement joins TRBV18 to TRBJ2-2; 7 bases are a match to TRBD1. This CDR3 contains 16 residues. CDR1 and CDR2 from the germline V gene are KGHSH and LQKENI. Trimming cost V 4 bases and J 1 base; bases outside gene matches: 6. CDR3 nucleotides: TGTGCCAGCTCACTACGCCGGACAGGGAACACCGGGGAGCTGTTTTTT. Protein: CASSLRRTGNTGELFF.

The chain employs TRBV6-6 and TRBJ2-1; tentative D call: TRBD1 (5 bases). The germline gives CDR1 MNHNY, CDR2 SVGAGI (reference sequence). This CDR3 comprises 16 residues. The V gene lost 4 bases and the J gene lost 9 bases, with 22 bases spanning the gap. The CDR3 here is CASSLDTRIDNSEQFF. The CDR3 coding sequence is TGTGCCAGCAGTTTGGACACCCGGATTGACAATAGTGAGCAGTTCTTC.